The 2 T cell receptor beta chains below come from one sample, sequenced in a study of tumor-infiltrating lymphocytes in primary liver carcinoma. The researchers obtained blood RNA from unsorted whole blood and also extracted germline DNA. TCR beta cDNA was prepared out of roughly 520 ng total RNA by means of a constant-region primer. For TCR beta, libraries were produced by three nested multiplex PCR rounds using slightly modified ARM-PCR. With TRBV1-TRBV30 forward primers and a C-beta reverse primer, the first two PCR rounds were run for around 11 cycles each. From the multiplex PCR reads, TCRdb called clonotypes with MiXCR, one entry per CDR3 protein. The sample gives over 250,000 distinct CDR3 sequences, roughly 60% of which show up once; about 18% is in the top ten. Sample: peripheral blood. Receptor source: a woman in her twenties or thirties with primary liver carcinoma and hepatitis B virus infection.

V gene TRBV5-5 combines with J gene TRBJ2-4; a weak D match, TRBD2 (7 bases). Germline CDR1 and CDR2: SGHKS and YYEKEE (reference sequence). CDR3 length equals 14 residues. V lost 0 bases and J lost 11, with 15 bases in between. The chain's CDR3 is CASSLGRGLNVQYF. The DNA for the CDR3 is TGTGCCAGCAGCTTGGGCAGGGGACTAAATGTTCAGTACTTC.

There are many counts of this clonotype. The genes are TRBV11-2 and TRBJ2-1, with TRBD2 matching 12 bases. From germline, CDR1 is SGHAT and CDR2 FQNNGV. With 3 bases clipped from V and 7 bases from J, the junction kept 1 base outside the gene matches. This CDR3 region has 14 residues. The CDR3 loop reads CASSLTSGSNEQFF. For the CDR3, the DNA is TGTGCCAGCAGCTTGACTAGCGGGAGTAATGAGCAGTTCTTC.